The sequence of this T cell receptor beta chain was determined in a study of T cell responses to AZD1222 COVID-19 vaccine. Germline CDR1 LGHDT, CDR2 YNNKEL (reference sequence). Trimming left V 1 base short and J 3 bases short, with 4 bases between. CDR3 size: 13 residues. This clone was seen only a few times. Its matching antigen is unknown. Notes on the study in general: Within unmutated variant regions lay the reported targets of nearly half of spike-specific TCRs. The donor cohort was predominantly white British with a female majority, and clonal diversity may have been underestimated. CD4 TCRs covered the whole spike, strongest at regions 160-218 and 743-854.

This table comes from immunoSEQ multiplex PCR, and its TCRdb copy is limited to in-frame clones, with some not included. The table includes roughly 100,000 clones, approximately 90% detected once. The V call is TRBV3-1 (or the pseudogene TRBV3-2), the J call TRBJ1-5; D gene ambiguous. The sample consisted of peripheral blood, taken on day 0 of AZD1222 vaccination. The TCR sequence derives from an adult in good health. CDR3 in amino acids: CASSQVDNQPQHF. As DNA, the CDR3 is TGTGCCAGCAGCCAAGTAGACAATCAGCCCCAGCATTTT.